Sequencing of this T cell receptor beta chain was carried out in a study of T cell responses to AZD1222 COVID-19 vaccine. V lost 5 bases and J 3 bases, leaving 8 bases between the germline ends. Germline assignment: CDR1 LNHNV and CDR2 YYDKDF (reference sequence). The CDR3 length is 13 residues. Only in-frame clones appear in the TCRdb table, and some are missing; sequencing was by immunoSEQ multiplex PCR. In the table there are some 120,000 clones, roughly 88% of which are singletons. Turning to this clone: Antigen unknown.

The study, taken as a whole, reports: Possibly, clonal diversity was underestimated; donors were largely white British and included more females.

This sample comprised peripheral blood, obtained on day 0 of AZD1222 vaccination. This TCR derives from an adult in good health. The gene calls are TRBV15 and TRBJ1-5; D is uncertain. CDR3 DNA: TGTGCCACCAGCTACAAGGACAATCAGCCCCAGCATTTT. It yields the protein CATSYKDNQPQHF. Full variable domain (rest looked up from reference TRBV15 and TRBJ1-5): DAMVIQNPRYQVTQFGKPVTLSCSQTLNHNVMYWYQQKSSQAPKLLFHYYDKDFNNEADTPDNFQSRRPNTSFCFLDIRSPGLGDTAMYLCATSYKDNQPQHFGDGTRLSIL.